The source of this T cell receptor (beta chain) is a study of OX40 agonist ivuxolimab in advanced cancers. Notes on the study in general: Determination of antigen specificity was not performed for the expanded peripheral T cells.

With 0 bases clipped from V and 5 bases from J, the junction kept 11 bases outside the gene matches. Germline-derived CDR1 and CDR2 are SGHTA and FQGNSA. CDR3 length: 17 amino acids. Produced via immunoSEQ multiplex PCR; TCRdb's table is partial and in-frame only. Among 52,000 or so clones, approximately 88% were seen once, and the ten largest hold under 5.5%. On this clone itself: What it binds is unknown.

The chain combines TRBV7-2 with TRBJ2-7; 9 bases line up with TRBD2. The starting material was CD4+ or CD8+ T cells sorted from blood, obtained in a trial of the OX40 agonist ivuxolimab. The TCR originated in an adult with an advanced solid tumor such as melanoma, head and neck, liver or kidney cancer. The CDR3 here is CASSLAASGNLGNEQYF. The CDR3 DNA reads as TGTGCCAGCAGCTTAGCGGCTAGCGGGAACCTAGGAAACGAGCAGTACTTC.